Sequencing of this T cell receptor beta chain was carried out in a study of shared clonotypes between healthy human individuals. Regarding the study as a whole: The four-donor shared clonotypes exceeded non-shared clonotypes in generation probability, with non-shared ones scoring lower.

A word on this clone: Antigen: not known.

TCRdb's copy holds only in-frame clones and misses some; the assay was immunoSEQ multiplex PCR. The data hold 1.4 million or so clones, with approximately 98.5% observed a single time. The specimen sequenced was naive CD4+ T cells sorted from blood. The subset was: CD45RA+ positively selected. The source is a man younger than 45 in good health.

In DNA, the CDR3 is TGCGCCAGCAGCTCCGGACAGGGCGGCGCCAAAAACATTCAGTACTTC. Protein: CASSSGQGGAKNIQYF. The chain joins TRBV5-1 to TRBJ2-4; 8 positions match TRBD1. Germline assignment: CDR1 SGHRS and CDR2 YFSETQ. V lost 3 bases to trimming and J lost 1 base; unmatched junction nucleotides: 6. The CDR3 loop spans 16 amino acids.